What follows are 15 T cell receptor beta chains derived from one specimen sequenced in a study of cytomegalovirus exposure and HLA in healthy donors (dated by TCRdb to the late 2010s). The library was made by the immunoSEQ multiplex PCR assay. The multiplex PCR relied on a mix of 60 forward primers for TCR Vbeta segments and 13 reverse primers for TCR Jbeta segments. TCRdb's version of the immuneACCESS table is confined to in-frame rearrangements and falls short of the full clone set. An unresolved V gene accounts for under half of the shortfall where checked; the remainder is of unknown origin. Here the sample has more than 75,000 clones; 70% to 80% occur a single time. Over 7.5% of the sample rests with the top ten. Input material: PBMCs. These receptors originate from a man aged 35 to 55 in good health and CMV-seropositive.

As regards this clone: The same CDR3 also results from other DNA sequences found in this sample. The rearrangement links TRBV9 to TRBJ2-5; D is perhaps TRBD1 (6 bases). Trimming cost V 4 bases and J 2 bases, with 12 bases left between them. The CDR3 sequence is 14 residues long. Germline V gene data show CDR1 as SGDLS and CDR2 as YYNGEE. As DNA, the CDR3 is TGTGCCAGCAGCCCCGGACAGTTACAAGAGACCCAGTACTTC. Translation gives CASSPGQLQETQYF. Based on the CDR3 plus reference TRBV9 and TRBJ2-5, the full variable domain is DSGVTQTPKHLITATGQRVTLRCSPRSGDLSVYWYQQSLDQGLQFLIQYYNGEERAKGNILERFSAQQFPDLHSELNLSSLELGDSALYFCASSPGQLQETQYFGPGTRLLVL.

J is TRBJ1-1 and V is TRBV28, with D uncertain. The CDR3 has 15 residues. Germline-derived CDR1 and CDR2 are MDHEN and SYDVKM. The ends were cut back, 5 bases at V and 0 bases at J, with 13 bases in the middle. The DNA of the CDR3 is TGTGCCAGCAGTCCGCGACATATGATGAACACTGAAGCTTTCTTT. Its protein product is CASSPRHMMNTEAFF.

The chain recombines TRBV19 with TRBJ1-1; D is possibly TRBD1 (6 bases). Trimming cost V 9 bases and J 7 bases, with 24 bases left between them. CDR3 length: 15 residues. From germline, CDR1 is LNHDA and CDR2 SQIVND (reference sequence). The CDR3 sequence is CASEPRDTRTIEAFF. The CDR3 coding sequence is TGTGCCAGCGAACCACGGGACACACGAACAATTGAAGCTTTCTTT.

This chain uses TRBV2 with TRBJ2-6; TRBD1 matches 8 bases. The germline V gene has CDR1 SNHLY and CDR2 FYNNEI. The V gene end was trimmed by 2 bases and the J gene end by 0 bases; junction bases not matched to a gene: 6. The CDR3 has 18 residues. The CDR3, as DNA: TGTGCCAGCAGTGAACCGGGACAGGCCAGCTCTGGGGCCAACGTCCTGACTTTC. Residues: CASSEPGQASSGANVLTF.

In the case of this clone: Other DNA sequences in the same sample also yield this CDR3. CDR3 nucleotide sequence: TGCGCCAGCAGCCCTGGACTAGCGGGAGGCCAAGAGACCCAGTACTTC. Its translation is CASSPGLAGGQETQYF. V usage is TRBV5-1 and J usage is TRBJ2-5, with TRBD2 identical over 14 bases. V lost 4 bases to trimming and J lost 1 base; unmatched junction nucleotides: 3. Germline loops: CDR1 SGHRS, CDR2 YFSETQ. This CDR3 has 16 residues.

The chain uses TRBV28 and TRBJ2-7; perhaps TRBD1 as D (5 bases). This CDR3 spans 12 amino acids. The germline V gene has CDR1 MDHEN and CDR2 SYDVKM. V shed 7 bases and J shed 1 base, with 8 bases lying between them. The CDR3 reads CASNQGSYEQYF. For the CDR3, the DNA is TGTGCCAGCAACCAGGGATCCTACGAGCAGTACTTC.

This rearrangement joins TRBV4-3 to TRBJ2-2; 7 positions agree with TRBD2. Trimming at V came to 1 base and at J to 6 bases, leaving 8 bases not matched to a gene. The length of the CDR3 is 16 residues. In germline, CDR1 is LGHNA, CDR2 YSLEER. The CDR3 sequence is CASSQGGRVLAGELFF. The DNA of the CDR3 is TGCGCCAGCAGCCAAGGTGGGAGGGTCTTAGCCGGGGAGCTGTTTTTT.

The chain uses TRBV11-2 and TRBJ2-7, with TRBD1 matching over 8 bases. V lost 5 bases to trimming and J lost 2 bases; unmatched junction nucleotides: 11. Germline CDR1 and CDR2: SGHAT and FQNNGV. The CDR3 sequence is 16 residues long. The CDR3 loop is CASSTRTGRLTYEQYF. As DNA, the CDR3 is TGTGCCAGCAGCACCAGGACAGGGAGACTTACCTACGAGCAGTACTTC.

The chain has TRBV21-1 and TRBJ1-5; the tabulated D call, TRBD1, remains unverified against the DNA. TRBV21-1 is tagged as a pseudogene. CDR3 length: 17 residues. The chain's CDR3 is CASSIRWTGYSNQPQHF. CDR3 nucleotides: TGTGCCAGCAGCATAAGATGGACAGGTTATAGCAATCAGCCCCAGCATTTT.

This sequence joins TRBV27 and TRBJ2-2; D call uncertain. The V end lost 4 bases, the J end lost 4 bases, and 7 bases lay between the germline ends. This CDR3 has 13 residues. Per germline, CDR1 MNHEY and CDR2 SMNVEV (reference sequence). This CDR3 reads CASSSEFTGELFF. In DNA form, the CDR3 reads TGTGCCAGCAGTTCGGAGTTCACCGGGGAGCTGTTTTTT.

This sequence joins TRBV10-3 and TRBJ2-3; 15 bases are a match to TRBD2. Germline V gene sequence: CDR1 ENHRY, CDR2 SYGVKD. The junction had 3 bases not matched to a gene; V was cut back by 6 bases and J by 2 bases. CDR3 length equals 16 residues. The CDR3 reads CAIRGTSGGLTDTQYF. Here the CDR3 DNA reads TGTGCCATCAGAGGGACTAGCGGGGGGCTCACAGATACGCAGTATTTT.

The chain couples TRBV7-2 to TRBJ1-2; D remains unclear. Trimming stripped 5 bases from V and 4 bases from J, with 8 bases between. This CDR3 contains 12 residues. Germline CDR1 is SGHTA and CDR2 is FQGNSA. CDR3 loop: CASSREVYGYTF. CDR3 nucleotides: TGTGCCAGCAGCCGGGAGGTCTATGGCTACACCTTC.

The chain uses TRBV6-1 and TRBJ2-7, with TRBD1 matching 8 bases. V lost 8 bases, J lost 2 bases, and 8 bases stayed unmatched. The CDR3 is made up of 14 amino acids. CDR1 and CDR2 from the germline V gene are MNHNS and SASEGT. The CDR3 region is CASGLDRGPYEQYF. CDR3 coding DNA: TGTGCCAGCGGTCTCGACAGGGGCCCCTACGAGCAGTACTTC.

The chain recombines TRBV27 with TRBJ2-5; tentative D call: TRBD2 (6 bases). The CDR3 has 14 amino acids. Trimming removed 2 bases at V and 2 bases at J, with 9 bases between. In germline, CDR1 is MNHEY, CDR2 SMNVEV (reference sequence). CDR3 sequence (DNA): TGTGCCAGCAGTTTAGGACGGGGGCAAGAGACCCAGTACTTC. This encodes CASSLGRGQETQYF.

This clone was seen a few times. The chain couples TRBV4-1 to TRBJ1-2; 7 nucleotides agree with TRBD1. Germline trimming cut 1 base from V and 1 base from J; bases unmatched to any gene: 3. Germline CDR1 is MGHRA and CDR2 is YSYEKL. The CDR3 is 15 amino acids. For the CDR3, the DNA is TGCGCCAGCAGCCAAGTCGGGGACAGTAACTATGGCTACACCTTC. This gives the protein CASSQVGDSNYGYTF.